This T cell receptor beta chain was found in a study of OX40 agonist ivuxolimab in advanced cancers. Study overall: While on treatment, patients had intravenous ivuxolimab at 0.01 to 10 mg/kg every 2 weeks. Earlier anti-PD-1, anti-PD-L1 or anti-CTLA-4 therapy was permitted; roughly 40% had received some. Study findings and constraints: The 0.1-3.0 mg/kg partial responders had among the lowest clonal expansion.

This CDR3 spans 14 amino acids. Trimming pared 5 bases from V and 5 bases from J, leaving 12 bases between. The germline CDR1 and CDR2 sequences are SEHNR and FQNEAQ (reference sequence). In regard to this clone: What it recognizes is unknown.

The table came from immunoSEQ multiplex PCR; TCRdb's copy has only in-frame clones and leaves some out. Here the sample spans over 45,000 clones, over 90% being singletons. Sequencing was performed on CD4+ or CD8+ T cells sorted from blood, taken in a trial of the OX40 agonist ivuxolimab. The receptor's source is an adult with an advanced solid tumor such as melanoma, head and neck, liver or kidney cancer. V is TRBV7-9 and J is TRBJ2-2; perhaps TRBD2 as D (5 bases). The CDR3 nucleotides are TGTGCCAGCAGCCCCCCCGGGGTTACCGGGGAGCTGTTTTTT. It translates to CASSPPGVTGELFF.